One T cell receptor (beta chain) is described in this entry. The data were taken from a study of blood T cell repertoires in COVID-19. In the study overall: Both acute and convalescent COVID-19 samples were obtained from the United States, Italy and Spain. PBMCs, B-cell-depleted T cells, or T cells provided the cDNA or gDNA that made up the material.

Method: immunoSEQ multiplex PCR; TCRdb's copy keeps in-frame clones and lacks some. This table has 61,000 or so clones, roughly 80% appearing once. The CDR3 has 14 residues. Germline assignment: CDR1 SGHTA and CDR2 FQGNSA. V was clipped by 5 bases and J by 7 bases, with 15 bases between them. The sequenced material came from peripheral blood. This chain joins TRBV7-2 and TRBJ1-5; a possible D gene is TRBD1 (5 bases). This clonotype was obtained from a woman in her sixties or seventies with acute or convalescent COVID-19. CDR3 residues: CASSPWGVGQPQHF. DNA for the CDR3: TGTGCCAGCAGCCCTTGGGGGGTTGGCCAGCCCCAGCATTTT.